This TCR beta chain originates from a study of memory CD4+ T cells and cytomegalovirus serostatus. Background on the study: This sample comes from healthy Belgian adults, 9 CMV seropositive, around 26 seronegative.

Sequenced by immunoSEQ multiplex PCR; TCRdb stores in-frame clones only, minus some. The table records about 60,000 clones, over 75% of them present only once. Study observations and caveats: About 40% of the roughly 160 known CMV-associated TCRbeta sequences appeared in CD4+ memory.

Single viable CD3+CD4+CD8-CD45RO+ cells were sorted as the memory CD4+ T cells. Donors' CMV status reflects serum IgG against pp150, pp28, p38, p52. After thawing, CD4+ T cells were positively selected. V was pared by 10 bases and J by 1 base, with 5 bases of the junction left unmatched. In germline, CDR1 is LNHNV, CDR2 YYDKDF (reference sequence). The CDR3 length is 14 residues. Remarks on this clone: The antigen remains undetermined.

Sequences were obtained from memory CD4+ T cells from blood. V usage is TRBV15 and J usage is TRBJ2-4; 9 bases match TRBD1. This clonotype originated in an adult in good health and CMV-seronegative. The CDR3 DNA is TGTGCCATCCGGGACAGGGAGGCCAAAAACATTCAGTACTTC. It is translated as CAIRDREAKNIQYF.